This T cell receptor (beta chain) was recorded in a study of T cell responses to AZD1222 COVID-19 vaccine. Study as a whole: Doses given second, at about 4 or about 12 weeks, were pooled.

The germline CDR1 and CDR2 sequences are SSHAT and FNYEAQ (reference sequence). The CDR3 loop spans 15 amino acids. The repertoire was sequenced with immunoSEQ multiplex PCR; TCRdb's copy has only in-frame clones and lacks some. The table lists 60,000 to 80,000 clones, less than 90% of them singletons. The table lists this clone with a few counts. The junction differs from germline at one of its ends, possibly a read error. The source is an adult in good health. This material consisted of peripheral blood, taken on day 0 of AZD1222 vaccination. The chain recombines TRBV7-7 with TRBJ1-4; 7 positions agree with TRBD1. The CDR3 loop is CASSRSTDRNEKLFF. CDR3 bases: TGTGCTAGCAGCCGTTCTACGGACAGGAATGAAAAACTGTTTTTT. Filled out from reference TRBV7-7 and TRBJ1-4, the complete variable domain reads GAGVSQSPRYKVTKRGQDVTLRCDPISSHATLYWYQQALGQGPEFLTYFNYEAQPDKSGLPSDRFSAERPEGSISTLTIQRTEQRDSAMYRCASSRSTDRNEKLFFGSGTQLSVL.